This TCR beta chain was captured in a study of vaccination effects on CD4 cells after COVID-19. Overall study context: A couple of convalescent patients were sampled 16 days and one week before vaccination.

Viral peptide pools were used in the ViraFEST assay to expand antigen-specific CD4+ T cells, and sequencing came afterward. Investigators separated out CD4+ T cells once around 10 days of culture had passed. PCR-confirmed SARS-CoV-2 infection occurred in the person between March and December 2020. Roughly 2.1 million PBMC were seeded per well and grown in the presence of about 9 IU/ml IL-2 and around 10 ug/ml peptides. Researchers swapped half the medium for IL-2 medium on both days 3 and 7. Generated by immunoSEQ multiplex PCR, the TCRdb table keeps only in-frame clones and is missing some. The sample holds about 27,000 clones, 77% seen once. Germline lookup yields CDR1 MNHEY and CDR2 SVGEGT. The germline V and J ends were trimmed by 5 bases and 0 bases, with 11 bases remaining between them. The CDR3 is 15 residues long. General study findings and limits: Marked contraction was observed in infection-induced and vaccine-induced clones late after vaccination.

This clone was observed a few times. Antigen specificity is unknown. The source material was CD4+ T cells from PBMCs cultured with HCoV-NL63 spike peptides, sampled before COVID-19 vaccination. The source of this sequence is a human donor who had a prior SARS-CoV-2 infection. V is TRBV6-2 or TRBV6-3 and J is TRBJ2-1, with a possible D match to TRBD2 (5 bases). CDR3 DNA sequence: TGTGCCAGCAGTCTACTAGGTGTCTCCTACAATGAGCAGTTCTTC. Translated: CASSLLGVSYNEQFF.